This TCR beta chain was observed in a study of blood T cells in healthy people across ages. Next came a second PCR, run for roughly 7 to 12 cycles, which used a sample-barcoded 5' primer along with a J-beta primer mix. One entry per CDR3 protein results from TCRdb running MiXCR on the 5' RACE reads. There are some 940,000 distinct CDR3 sequences in the sample; almost 30% occur only once, and roughly 10% lies in the top ten. V was clipped by 1 base and J by 5 bases; unmatched bases: 10. Germline CDR1 SGHTA, CDR2 FQGNSA. This CDR3 comprises 16 residues. Another study also made use of these data, one on T cells of mothers and their children. From that second work: All donors were healthy and Caucasian; they were a few mothers and their six children. None of the identified T cell clones proved to be persistent microchimeric clones.

Source material: blood. The chain is built from TRBV7-2 and TRBJ2-7, with 8 positions matching TRBD2. The TCR sequence derives from a woman aged 40 to 50 in good health. The CDR3 DNA follows: TGTGCCAGCAGCTTAGGTGCGGTAGCGGGAACTAACGAGCAGTACTTC. This encodes CASSLGAVAGTNEQYF.